This passage covers 30 T cell receptor beta chains from one sample sequenced in a study of CD8 T cells in ankylosing spondylitis. TCRdb re-analysed the 5' RACE reads in MiXCR, keeping a single row per CDR3 protein. The repertoire includes 750,000 to 850,000 distinct CDR3 sequences, about 10% of them detected once, and 0.51% sits in the top ten. Study-wide findings and caveats: Blood from ankylosing spondylitis patients appeared to carry a characteristic roughly eight-variant TCR beta motif.

Which antigens these TCRs recognize remains unknown. Source material: blood, either unsorted or a sorted T cell fraction (not recorded which). The receptors here all came from a male donor with ankylosing spondylitis.

The chain links TRBV6-2 or TRBV6-3 to TRBJ1-1; a possible D gene is TRBD1 (6 bases). The CDR3 extends over 11 amino acids. V lost 9 bases and J 7 bases, leaving 12 bases between the germline ends. Germline CDR1 reads MNHEY; CDR2 reads SVGEGT. The DNA of the CDR3 is TGTGCCAGTCAGGAGGACAGTGAAGCTTTCTTT. Its protein product is CASQEDSEAFF.

This clonotype was detected a few times. The chain links TRBV6-1 to TRBJ2-5; D might be TRBD1 (6 bases). The CDR3 contains 13 residues. The ends were cut back, 6 bases at V and 1 base at J, with 9 bases in the middle. CDR1 MNHNS and CDR2 SASEGT come from the germline V gene. The CDR3 sequence is CASRRTAQETQYF. DNA of the CDR3: TGTGCCAGCAGACGGACAGCCCAAGAGACCCAGTACTTC.

This sequence joins TRBV5-1 and TRBJ2-2; D uncertain. The V end was cut by 2 bases, the J end by 6 bases, with 11 bases between. The CDR3 runs 14 residues. Germline lookup yields CDR1 SGHRS and CDR2 YFSETQ. In DNA, the CDR3 is TGCGCCAGCAGCTTTAACCCGCCGGCCGGGGAGCTGTTTTTT. Residues: CASSFNPPAGELFF. The whole variable domain, filled in from reference TRBV5-1 and TRBJ2-2, reads KAGVTQTPRYLIKTRGQQVTLSCSPISGHRSVSWYQQTPGQGLQFLFEYFSETQRNKGNFPGRFSGRQFSNSRSEMNVSTLELGDSALYLCASSFNPPAGELFFGEGSRLTVL.

This chain connects TRBV6-1 to TRBJ2-1; tentative D call: TRBD2 (6 bases). The CDR3 has 16 residues. Between the trimmed V and J ends, which lost 2 bases and 2 bases, there was a span of 13 bases. CDR1 and CDR2 from the germline V gene are MNHNS and SASEGT. The CDR3 nucleotides are TGTGCCAGCAGTGAAAAGGGACTTCCCCCCTACAATGAGCAGTTCTTC. Amino acid sequence: CASSEKGLPPYNEQFF.

This clonotype was seen a handful of times. The chain is built from TRBV7-2 and TRBJ1-2; D gene uncertain. The CDR3 consists of 13 residues. Germline CDR1 is SGHTA and CDR2 is FQGNSA. V lost 3 bases to trimming and J lost 8 bases, with 13 bases between them. The CDR3 DNA is TGTGCCAGCAGCTTCCGGGATGCTGGGGGCTACACCTTC. Protein product: CASSFRDAGGYTF.

This clonotype was counted a few times. The genes are TRBV11-2 and TRBJ2-5; perhaps TRBD2 as D (5 bases). Germline V gene lookup returns CDR1 SGHAT and CDR2 FQNNGV. The CDR3 covers 14 residues. Trimming took 5 bases from V and 5 from J, leaving 15 bases between them. CDR3: CASSAIGVRETQYF. CDR3 DNA sequence: TGTGCCAGCAGCGCAATCGGGGTCCGTGAGACCCAGTACTTC.

The genes are TRBV6-1 and TRBJ2-7; D assignment may be TRBD1 or TRBD2 (6 bases each). The CDR3 is 14 residues long. Trimming took 5 bases from V and 1 from J, leaving 12 bases between them. The germline gives CDR1 MNHNS, CDR2 SASEGT. This CDR3 is CASSPGDFSYEQYF. The CDR3 DNA reads as TGTGCCAGCAGTCCAGGGGACTTTTCCTACGAGCAGTACTTC.

V gene TRBV5-4 combines with J gene TRBJ1-4; maybe TRBD1 (6 bases). CDR3 length equals 14 residues. Germline V CDR1 and CDR2: SGHNT, YYREEE (reference sequence). With 1 base removed from V and 6 bases from J, the gap between germline ends came to 10 bases. This chain's CDR3 is CASSLTRGDEKLFF. In DNA form, the CDR3 reads TGTGCCAGCAGCTTGACCAGGGGAGATGAAAAACTGTTTTTT.

The gene calls are TRBV5-1 and TRBJ2-3; D not certain. With 0 bases removed from V and 0 bases from J, the gap between germline ends came to 8 bases. Germline CDR1 SGHRS, CDR2 YFSETQ. CDR3 length: 15 amino acids. The CDR3 coding sequence is TGCGCCAGCAGCTTGGGGGCTTCTAGCACAGATACGCAGTATTTT. This encodes CASSLGASSTDTQYF.

This clonotype was seen more than once but under ten times. The CDR3 here is CASSLSLANPDTQYF. The DNA of the CDR3 is TGTGCCAGCAGCTTAAGTCTAGCTAACCCAGATACGCAGTATTTT. The chain combines TRBV7-9 with TRBJ2-3, with D perhaps matching TRBD2 (5 bases). Germline loops: CDR1 SEHNR, CDR2 FQNEAQ (reference sequence). The CDR3 spans 15 residues. Trimming took off 2 bases at V and 4 bases at J, with 13 bases between the two ends.

The V and J genes are TRBV5-6 and TRBJ2-1; 10 nucleotides agree with TRBD1. The V and J ends lost 4 bases and 12 bases, in that order; junction bases with no gene match: 7. Germline CDR1 and CDR2: SGHDT and YYEEEE. The CDR3 runs 13 residues. Here the CDR3 reads CASSQDRGVWQFF. The CDR3 nucleotides read TGTGCCAGCAGCCAGGACAGGGGGGTTTGGCAGTTCTTC.

This clonotype was recorded only once. The chain uses TRBV20-1 and TRBJ2-3; TRBD2 is a possible D gene (6 bases). Trimming removed 5 bases from V and 2 bases from J, with 11 bases in between. The germline V gene has CDR1 DFQATT and CDR2 SNEGSKA (reference sequence). The CDR3 is 13 amino acids. For the CDR3, the DNA is TGCAGTGCTCGGGACTTAAACACAGATACGCAGTATTTT. Its protein product is CSARDLNTDTQYF.

The chain is built from TRBV6-5 and TRBJ2-5; 14 positions match TRBD2. CDR3 size: 17 residues. The ends lost 0 bases at V and 9 bases at J; junction bases unmatched: 9. Germline CDR1 is MNHEY and CDR2 is SVGAGI. The CDR3 bases are TGTGCCAGCAGTTACTCGAGACTAGCGGGAGGGCCAAGGGCCCAGTACTTC. This encodes CASSYSRLAGGPRAQYF.

This clonotype showed up many times. The J gene is TRBJ1-5, the V gene TRBV10-3; the D is unclear. Trimming stripped 3 bases from V and 4 bases from J, with 10 bases between. The CDR3 extends over 14 amino acids. Per the germline V gene, CDR1 is ENHRY and CDR2 is SYGVKD. The CDR3 DNA is TGTGCCATCAGTGAAGACATGTTGAATCAGCCCCAGCATTTT. Its protein is CAISEDMLNQPQHF.

This chain links TRBV7-3 with TRBJ2-1, with D perhaps TRBD2 (5 bases). CDR1 and CDR2 from the germline V gene are SGHTA and FQGTGA. Trimming took off 1 base at V and 10 bases at J, with 14 bases between the two ends. CDR3 length: 14 residues. CDR3: CASSLRLSAVEQFF. CDR3 in DNA: TGTGCCAGCAGCTTAAGATTGTCAGCGGTGGAGCAGTTCTTC.

The V call is TRBV3-1, the J call TRBJ2-5; D may match TRBD1 or TRBD2 (6 bases each). CDR3 length: 17 amino acids. Germline CDR1 and CDR2: LGHDT and YNNKEL (reference sequence). V lost 1 base and J 4 bases, leaving 19 bases between the germline ends. The CDR3 sequence: CASSQVGGGGHAETQYF. CDR3 DNA: TGTGCCAGCAGCCAAGTCGGGGGTGGGGGACACGCAGAGACCCAGTACTTC.

The chain employs TRBV18 and TRBJ2-1; no clear D. The CDR3 consists of 13 residues. Deletions cut 2 bases from V and 7 bases from J, with 9 bases between. Germline CDR1 KGHSH, CDR2 LQKENI. CDR3 sequence (DNA): TGTGCCAGCTCACCAATTACCATAAATGAGCAGTTCTTC. It codes for CASSPITINEQFF.

The chain combines TRBV20-1 with TRBJ1-4; D not resolved. Per germline, CDR1 DFQATT and CDR2 SNEGSKA (reference sequence). CDR3 size: 10 residues. Trimming removed 3 bases at V and 8 bases at J, with 4 bases between. The CDR3 region has the DNA TGCAGTGCTAGGAGAGAAAAACTGTTTTTT. This codes for CSARREKLFF.

V gene TRBV28 combines with J gene TRBJ1-1; D might be TRBD1 (5 bases). Trimming pared 0 bases from V and 1 base from J, leaving 9 bases between. CDR1 is MDHEN, CDR2 SYDVKM, per germline. CDR3 length: 15 residues. The CDR3 reads CASSLWGTSNTEAFF. The CDR3, as DNA: TGTGCCAGCAGTTTATGGGGGACCTCGAACACTGAAGCTTTCTTT.

This clonotype was counted ten times or more. The rearrangement links TRBV7-9 to TRBJ2-1; D might be TRBD1 or TRBD2, each matching 5 bases. This CDR3 is 17 amino acids long. V lost 5 bases and J lost 5, with 22 bases in between. The V gene's germline CDR1 is SEHNR and CDR2 FQNEAQ (reference sequence). The CDR3 coding sequence is TGTGCCAGCAGCGTAAAGGGGACGGGACCCATCGACAATGAGCAGTTCTTC. Encoded protein: CASSVKGTGPIDNEQFF.

The chain has TRBV7-6 and TRBJ2-1; the D is unclear. The germline V and J ends were trimmed by 4 bases and 6 bases, with 16 bases remaining between them. This CDR3 is built from 15 residues. The germline V gene has CDR1 SGHVS and CDR2 FNYEAQ. CDR3 DNA sequence: TGTGCCAGCAGCTCTTACCAGTACCAGGTCAATGAGCAGTTCTTC. Amino acids: CASSSYQYQVNEQFF.

This sequence joins TRBV19 and TRBJ2-5; weak D call: TRBD2 (6 bases). The ends were cut back, 4 bases at V and 2 bases at J, with 20 bases in the middle. The CDR3 totals 17 residues. The V gene's germline CDR1 is LNHDA and CDR2 SQIVND (reference sequence). The CDR3 DNA reads TGTGCCAGTAGTAATCCGGGAGTTCTTACTACGCAAGAGACCCAGTACTTC. Amino acids: CASSNPGVLTTQETQYF.

This clonotype was observed at least ten times. The genes are TRBV20-1 and TRBJ2-5, with a possible D match to TRBD2 (5 bases). Germline lookup yields CDR1 DFQATT and CDR2 SNEGSKA (reference sequence). With 5 bases removed from V and 5 bases from J, the gap between germline ends came to 15 bases. The CDR3 covers 13 residues. Written as DNA, the CDR3 is TGCAGTGCTGAGCGGAGCGATTTGGAGACCCAGTACTTC. Amino acid sequence: CSAERSDLETQYF.

The chain couples TRBV20-1 to TRBJ2-3; tentatively, D is TRBD2 (6 bases). With 2 bases removed from V and 0 bases from J, the gap between germline ends came to 12 bases. The CDR3 totals 15 residues. CDR1 DFQATT and CDR2 SNEGSKA come from the germline V gene (reference sequence). CDR3 nucleotide sequence: TGCAGTGCTAGAAACGTCGGGACTAGCACAGATACGCAGTATTTT. This gives the protein CSARNVGTSTDTQYF.

This chain uses TRBV4-3 with TRBJ1-2; D is possibly TRBD1 (5 bases). Trimming took 0 bases from V and 4 from J, leaving 15 bases between them. This CDR3 has 16 residues. Germline V lookup: CDR1 LGHNA, CDR2 YSLEER. CDR3 sequence reads: CASSQERWGSFYGYTF. The DNA of the CDR3 is TGCGCCAGCAGCCAAGAGAGGTGGGGGTCGTTCTATGGCTACACCTTC.

This clonotype has just a few counts. V is TRBV7-9 and J is TRBJ1-5, with TRBD1 matching over 10 bases. J gave up 6 bases and V 5 bases, and 7 bases lay outside the gene matches. Germline V CDR1 and CDR2: SEHNR, FQNEAQ (reference sequence). The CDR3 covers 15 residues. CDR3 residues: CASSGDRGPGQPQHF. The CDR3 bases are TGTGCCAGCAGCGGGGACAGGGGCCCGGGTCAGCCCCAGCATTTT.

This clonotype has only a few counts. CDR3 sequence reads: CSASFGHNSPLHF. In DNA form, the CDR3 reads TGCAGTGCCTCGTTCGGACATAATTCACCCCTCCACTTT. The chain links TRBV20-1 to TRBJ1-6; no firm D call. This CDR3 is built from 13 residues. Germline values: CDR1 DFQATT, CDR2 SNEGSKA (reference sequence). V lost 6 bases, J lost 5 bases, and 11 bases lay in between.

This clonotype came up a few times. This chain joins TRBV7-9 and TRBJ2-3, with D tentatively TRBD2 (6 bases). Germline V gene lookup returns CDR1 SEHNR and CDR2 FQNEAQ (reference sequence). The CDR3 is 16 amino acids. V was shortened by 7 bases and J by 4 bases, with 21 bases between the two germline ends. The CDR3 sequence is CASTTRRSSGADTQYF. The CDR3 DNA sequence: TGTGCCAGCACCACCCGGAGGTCCTCGGGGGCAGATACGCAGTATTTT. The variable domain in full, with the rest retrieved from reference TRBV7-9 and TRBJ2-3, is DTGVSQNPRHKITKRGQNVTFRCDPISEHNRLYWYRQTLGQGPEFLTYFQNEAQLEKSRLLSDRFSAERPKGSFSTLEIQRTEQGDSAMYLCASTTRRSSGADTQYFGPGTRLTVL.

The rearrangement links TRBV7-2 to TRBJ1-1; D unclear. CDR3 length: 13 residues. Trimming pared 2 bases from V and 3 bases from J, leaving 7 bases between. The germline V gene encodes CDR1 SGHTA and CDR2 FQGNSA. CDR3: CASSLFKDTEAFF. In nucleotides, the CDR3 is TGTGCCAGCAGCTTATTTAAAGACACTGAAGCTTTCTTT.

This clonotype was observed many times. The V and J genes are TRBV5-1 and TRBJ2-2; D is uncertain. Germline CDR1 SGHRS, CDR2 YFSETQ. The length of the CDR3 is 14 residues. Trimming stripped 3 bases from V and 4 bases from J, with 10 bases between. The CDR3: CASSSLVTTGELFF. The CDR3 DNA reads TGCGCCAGCAGCTCGCTGGTGACCACCGGGGAGCTGTTTTTT.